The TCR beta chain under discussion was sequenced for a study of T cells in Graves' hyperthyroidism and ophthalmopathy (dated by TCRdb to the late 2010s). In the study overall: Peripheral blood samples were taken at initial diagnosis, before any treatment was given. TCR V-J signatures able to tell the groups apart were searched for in a discovery cohort of around 95 patients, of whom approximately 40 had Graves' ophthalmopathy and 55 to 65 had stable Graves' hyperthyroidism. An independent validation cohort of around 19 hyperthyroidism patients and 17 patients who later progressed to ophthalmopathy tested prospective prediction of ophthalmopathy. For training and testing, the 100 or so patients in the discovery cohort were randomly divided in a 7:3 ratio. Thyroid tissue and blood T-cell repertoires from six Graves' hyperthyroidism patients were also compared in the study. After sampling, hyperthyroidism patients received methimazole starting at 30 mg daily, and ophthalmopathy patients received high-dose intravenous methylprednisolone. According to the paper, TCR Vbeta CDR3 sequencing was carried out on over 130 peripheral blood samples, which came from under 50 ophthalmopathy, under 80 hyperthyroidism and roughly 17 progressor patients. Beyond this particular receptor, the publication reports: Most expanded thyroid clonotypes (frequency above 0.001) were also found in blood, which suggests that blood repertoires may mirror thyroid immune responses. In cross-validation, a model built on a 13 V-J signature told ophthalmopathy apart from stable hyperthyroidism with just under 90% sensitivity and 81% to 82% specificity, and in testing the same model reached 80%/75%. In validation, progression to ophthalmopathy was predicted by the model with 70.59% sensitivity and roughly 76% specificity, a median of about 6 months before onset. Sample size was not statistically predetermined, and blinding of investigators to group allocation was not performed.

TCR beta CDR3 regions were amplified from RNA transcripts. The first round of RT-PCR for the TCR CDR3 was performed with the HTBI primer set and the Qiagen OneStep RT-PCR kit. Libraries were constructed in a second round of multiplex PCR, after which size selection and purification were carried out. Libraries were sequenced paired-end with 100 bp reads on an Illumina HiSeq2000. Per the original workflow: SOAPnuke was used to process the raw data, with reads discarded if the reads contained adapters or uncalled bases, had a mean Phred below 15, or lacked an exact constant-primer or identifier match. COPE v1.2.5 was used to merge high-quality paired reads, and clonotypes were defined as unique nucleotide sequences. Clonotypes were aligned to IMGT TRBV, TRBD and TRBJ reference segments using MiTCR v1.1. The analysis was restricted to V-J combinations with a frequency above 0.0001, which together covered approximately 99% of the repertoires. A TCS score was defined as the ratio of F50 (clonal expansion) to E x V (chaos), with BLOSUM62-based TCRdist applied between CDR3 peptides within each V-J. Welch's t-statistics and random forest reduced around 510 V-J features to roughly 13, which were used in a naive Bayes classifier (R e1071). TCRdb reprocessed the public reads (quality trimming at Q25 with fastp, clone calling with MiXCR) and kept in-frame beta chains. Here each entry gathers all rows of one CDR3 protein and keeps the most common genes and DNA. TCRdb, not the original authors, processed these V and J calls. The sample table lists around 300,000 distinct CDR3 sequences, 20% to 25% of them with a count of one. Of the sample, about 30% falls within the top ten clones.

The sample holds many counts of this clonotype. It has no known antigen specificity. Per-base quality was not reported, and no clone a single base away is much larger than it. There are 14 amino acids in the CDR3, from cysteine to phenylalanine inclusive. The entry retains the CDR3 DNA only, 42 bases that are in frame from base 1. Deletion took 1 base off V and 6 bases off J, with a span of 11 bases between the germline ends. CDR1 and CDR2 are read off the germline V gene as SGHTA and FQGTGA. Hyperthyroidism patients were aged 18 to 65 years and newly diagnosed, with disease duration of less than 2 months. Patients with uncontrolled infections, other autoimmune diseases, pregnancy or lactation were excluded. Diagnoses relied on clinical symptoms, serum thyroxine and TRAb, thyroid ultrasound and orbital computed tomography. Blood from progressor patients was collected at the time of first diagnosis with hyperthyroidism, before any ophthalmopathy symptoms had appeared. PBMCs were separated from roughly 9.3 ml of fresh peripheral blood using Ficoll-Paque density gradient centrifugation. Patients classed as progressors first received a Graves' hyperthyroidism diagnosis and then went on to develop ophthalmopathy during follow-up. Trizol reagent was used to extract total RNA, and RNA quality was then checked on an Agilent 2100 Bioanalyzer.

Sequenced material: blood. The chain employs TRBV7-3 and TRBJ2-3, with the D call perhaps TRBD1 or TRBD2, each one matching 5 bases. The TCR was taken from a middle-aged man with Graves' hyperthyroidism that later progressed to Graves' ophthalmopathy. Read as DNA, the sequence is TGTGCCAGCAGCTTAAGTCTGGGACGGGATACGCAGTATTTT. Translated, it reads CASSLSLGRDTQYF.